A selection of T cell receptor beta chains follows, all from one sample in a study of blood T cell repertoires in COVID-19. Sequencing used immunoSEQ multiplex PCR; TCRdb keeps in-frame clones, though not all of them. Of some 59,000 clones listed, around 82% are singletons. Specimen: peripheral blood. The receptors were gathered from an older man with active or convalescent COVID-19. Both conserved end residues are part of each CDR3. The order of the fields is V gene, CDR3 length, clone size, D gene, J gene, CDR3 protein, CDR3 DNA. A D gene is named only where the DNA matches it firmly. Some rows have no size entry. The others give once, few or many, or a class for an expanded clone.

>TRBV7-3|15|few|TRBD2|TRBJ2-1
CASASSGASYNEQFF
TGTGCCAGCGCTAGTAGCGGGGCTTCCTACAATGAGCAGTTCTTC
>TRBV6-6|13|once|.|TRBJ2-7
CASSTVLSWEQYF
TGTGCCAGCAGTACGGTCCTTTCGTGGGAGCAGTACTTC
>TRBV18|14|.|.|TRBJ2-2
CASSLRQATGELFF
TGTGCCAGCTCACTCCGACAGGCCACCGGGGAGCTGTTTTTT
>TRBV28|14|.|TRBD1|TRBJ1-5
CASLRQGAGQPQHF
TGTGCCAGCCTGCGACAGGGGGCCGGTCAGCCCCAGCATTTT
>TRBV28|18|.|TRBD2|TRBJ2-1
CASTPRSLRTSGGTEQFF
TGTGCCAGCACCCCAAGGTCCCTGAGGACTAGCGGGGGGACTGAGCAGTTCTTC
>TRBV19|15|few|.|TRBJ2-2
CASSLNRNGIGELFF
TGTGCCAGTAGTCTAAACAGAAATGGCATCGGGGAGCTGTTTTTT
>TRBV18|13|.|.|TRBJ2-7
CASSVSRADEQYF
TGTGCCAGCTCAGTTTCCAGGGCCGACGAGCAGTACTTC
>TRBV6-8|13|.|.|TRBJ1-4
CASSYSTQEKLFF
TGTGCCAGCAGTTACTCGACACAGGAAAAACTGTTTTTT
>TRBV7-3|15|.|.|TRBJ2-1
CASSPSEQAYNEQFF
TGTGCCAGCAGCCCCTCCGAGCAGGCTTACAATGAGCAGTTCTTC
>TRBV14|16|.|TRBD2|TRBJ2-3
CASSQGIAGATDTQYF
TGTGCCAGCAGCCAAGGGATAGCGGGGGCTACAGATACGCAGTATTTT
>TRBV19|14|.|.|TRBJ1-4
CASSIGSGGGKLFF
TGTGCCAGTAGTATAGGATCCGGGGGGGGAAAACTGTTTTTT
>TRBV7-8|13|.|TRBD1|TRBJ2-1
CASSRDRDGEQFF
TGTGCCAGCAGCCGGGACAGGGATGGTGAGCAGTTCTTC
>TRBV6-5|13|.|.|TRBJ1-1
CATTRTGVNEAFF
TGTGCCACCACCAGGACGGGGGTCAATGAAGCTTTCTTT
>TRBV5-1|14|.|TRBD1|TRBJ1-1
CASNGQGENTEAFF
TGCGCCAGCAACGGACAGGGGGAGAACACTGAAGCTTTCTTT
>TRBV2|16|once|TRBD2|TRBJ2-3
CASIPQRGGLTDTQYF
TGTGCCAGCATCCCTCAGCGGGGGGGCCTGACAGATACGCAGTATTTT
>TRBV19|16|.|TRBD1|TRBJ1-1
CASSTNRGRLNTEAFF
TGTGCCAGTAGTACCAACAGGGGGCGGCTGAACACTGAAGCTTTCTTT
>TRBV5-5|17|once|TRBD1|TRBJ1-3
CASSLIPDRGPGNTIYF
TGTGCCAGCAGCTTGATCCCCGACAGGGGGCCTGGAAACACCATATATTTT
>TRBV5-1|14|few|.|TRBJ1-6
CASSLGDTDSPLHF
TGCGCCAGCAGCTTGGGGGACACGGATTCACCCCTCCACTTT
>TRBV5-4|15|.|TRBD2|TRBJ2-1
CASSLFSGGSNEQFF
TGTGCCAGCAGCTTGTTTAGCGGGGGGTCCAATGAGCAGTTCTTC
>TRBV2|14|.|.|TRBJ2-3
CASSPELSTDTQYF
TGTGCCAGCAGCCCCGAGTTGAGCACAGATACGCAGTATTTT
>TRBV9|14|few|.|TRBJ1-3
CASSVETVGNTIYF
TGTGCCAGCAGCGTAGAGACAGTTGGAAACACCATATATTTT
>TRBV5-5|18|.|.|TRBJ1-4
CASSLGRDGGAANEKLFF
TGTGCCAGCAGCTTGGGGAGAGATGGGGGGGCAGCTAATGAAAAACTGTTTTTT
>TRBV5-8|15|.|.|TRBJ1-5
CASTPGHTNNQPQHF
TGTGCCAGCACCCCGGGACACACTAACAATCAGCCCCAGCATTTT
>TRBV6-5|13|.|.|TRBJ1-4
CASRGGRIEKLFF
TGTGCCAGCAGGGGCGGGAGGATCGAAAAACTGTTTTTT
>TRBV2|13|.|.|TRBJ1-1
CASSVQGFTEAFF
TGTGCCAGCAGCGTACAGGGATTCACTGAAGCTTTCTTT
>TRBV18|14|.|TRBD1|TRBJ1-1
CASSPRQGRTEAFF
TGTGCCAGCTCACCTCGACAGGGCCGCACTGAAGCTTTCTTT
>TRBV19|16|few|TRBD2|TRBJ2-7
CASSIVTGLASHEQYF
TGTGCCAGTAGTATAGTTACGGGACTAGCGAGCCACGAGCAGTACTTC
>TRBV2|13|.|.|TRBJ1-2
CASSEAGTNGYTF
TGTGCCAGCAGTGAAGCCGGGACAAATGGCTACACCTTC
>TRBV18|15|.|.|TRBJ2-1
CASSPLASGYNEQFF
TGTGCCAGCTCACCTCTAGCCTCCGGGTACAATGAGCAGTTCTTC
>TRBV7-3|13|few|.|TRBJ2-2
CASSLTGSGELFF
TGTGCCAGCAGCTTAACTGGGAGCGGGGAGCTGTTTTTT
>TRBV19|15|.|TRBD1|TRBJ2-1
CASGTDRGAFNEQFF
TGTGCCAGTGGCACAGACAGGGGCGCTTTCAATGAGCAGTTCTTC
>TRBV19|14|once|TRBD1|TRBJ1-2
CASESRDRARSYTF
TGTGCCAGTGAGTCGCGTGACAGGGCTAGGAGCTACACCTTC
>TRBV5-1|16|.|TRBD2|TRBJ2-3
CASSRGVGTSQISGYF
TGCGCCAGCAGCCGCGGAGTTGGGACTAGCCAAATATCGGGGTATTTT
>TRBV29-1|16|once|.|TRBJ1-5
CSVVEGRGGSNQPQHF
TGCAGCGTCGTGGAGGGGCGCGGTGGGAGCAATCAGCCCCAGCATTTT
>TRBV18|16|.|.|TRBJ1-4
CASSPQMTGTNEKLFF
TGTGCCAGCTCACCTCAAATGACAGGAACTAATGAAAAACTGTTTTTT
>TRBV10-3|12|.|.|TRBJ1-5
CAISGRGEPQHF
TGTGCCATCTCAGGGCGGGGGGAGCCCCAGCATTTT
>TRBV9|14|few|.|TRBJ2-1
CASSTHQATQEQFF
TGTGCCAGCAGCACCCATCAGGCAACCCAGGAGCAGTTCTTC
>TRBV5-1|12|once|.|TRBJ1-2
CASSQSGYGYTF
TGCGCCAGCAGCCAGTCGGGGTATGGCTACACCTTC
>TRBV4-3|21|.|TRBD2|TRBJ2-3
CASSQDNWTSLTRRRTDTQYF
TGCGCCAGCAGCCAAGACAACTGGACTAGCTTAACGAGGCGTCGCACAGATACGCAGTATTTT